These T cell receptor beta chains were read from a single sample in a study of control samples from healthy donors and cancer patients. The repertoire was sequenced with immunoSEQ multiplex PCR; TCRdb's copy has only in-frame clones and lacks some. The data contain about 100,000 clones, 87% of them singletons. The sample comprised blood. The source of these receptors is a woman aged 50 to 65 in good health. The CDR3 runs from the conserved cysteine through the conserved F or W. A D gene is named only where the DNA matches it firmly. Expanded clones get a size class; other rows say once, few or many, or leave the size out.

size	J	V	D	DNA	CDR3
.	TRBJ2-1	TRBV6-2/TRBV6-3	.	TGTGCCAGCAGTTATTTGGCGGGGAGCTCCTACAATGAGCAGTTCTTC	CASSYLAGSSYNEQFF
few	TRBJ1-1	TRBV7-8	.	TGTGCCAGCAGCTTAGACAGTCCGGTGGCTTTCTTT	CASSLDSPVAFF
.	TRBJ2-4	TRBV12-3/TRBV12-4	.	TGTGCCAGCAGTTTAGTGTCGGGGAACATTCAGTACTTC	CASSLVSGNIQYF
.	TRBJ2-4	TRBV5-6	.	TGTGCCAGCAGCTCACGGGCGTTATACATTCAGTACTTC	CASSSRALYIQYF
.	TRBJ1-1	TRBV19	.	TGTGCCAGTAGGACAGACTTGAACACTGAAGCTTTCTTT	CASRTDLNTEAFF
.	TRBJ2-1	TRBV9	TRBD2	TGTGCCAGCAGCGCGAGCGGGGACTCCTACAATGAGCAGTTCTTC	CASSASGDSYNEQFF
.	TRBJ2-1	TRBV7-9	TRBD1	TGTGCCAGCAGCCTACCGGGACAGGGGACAGTTGAGCAGTTCTTC	CASSLPGQGTVEQFF
.	TRBJ1-2	TRBV6-5	.	TGTGCCAGCAGTTATAATGGAGGGGGTAACTATGGCTACACCTTC	CASSYNGGGNYGYTF
.	TRBJ2-3	TRBV7-3	.	TGTGCCAGCAGCGACGGCACAGATACGCAGTATTTT	CASSDGTDTQYF
.	TRBJ1-5	TRBV3-1/TRBV3-2	.	TGTGCCAGCAGCCATGAAGGGCTCCAGCCCCAGCATTTT	CASSHEGLQPQHF
.	TRBJ2-3	TRBV6-5	TRBD2	TGTGCCAGTGAAAGCGGGAGGGTTGCAGATACGCAGTATTTT	CASESGRVADTQYF
.	TRBJ1-4	TRBV27	.	TGTGCCAGCCGAAGGCAGAGGAATGAAAAACTGTTTTTT	CASRRQRNEKLFF
.	TRBJ2-6	TRBV6-6	.	TGTGCCAGCTCCCTGAGGTCGGCCAACGTCCTGACTTTC	CASSLRSANVLTF
.	TRBJ2-2	TRBV6-6	TRBD2	TGTGCCAGCAGTTACTCAACTAGCGGGGGGACCGGGGAGCTGTTTTTT	CASSYSTSGGTGELFF
.	TRBJ2-5	TRBV7-2	.	TGTGCCAGCAGCTTCGGAAAGGGAGCGGAGACCCAGTACTTC	CASSFGKGAETQYF
once	TRBJ1-5	TRBV19	TRBD1	TGTGCCACAAACCCCGGGACAGGGGGCGGTCAGCCCCAGCATTTT	CATNPGTGGGQPQHF
.	TRBJ1-4	TRBV19	.	TGTGCCAGTATCACGGGACGGTCCGGGGATGAAAAACTGTTTTTT	CASITGRSGDEKLFF
.	TRBJ1-1	TRBV12-3/TRBV12-4	.	TGTGCCAGCAGTTTAGGGACAGTTGAAGCTTTCTTT	CASSLGTVEAFF
.	TRBJ2-2	TRBV7-8	.	TGTGCCAGCAGTTTTGACAGGATAAACACCGGGGAGCTGTTTTTT	CASSFDRINTGELFF
.	TRBJ1-2	TRBV6-1	.	TGTGCCAGCAGTGAATTCCCAGGGGCGATAGTCTATGGCTACACCTTC	CASSEFPGAIVYGYTF
.	TRBJ1-4	TRBV4-2	.	TGTGCCAGCAGCCATGGGGGAGAGGGGTTGGAAAAACTGTTTTTT	CASSHGGEGLEKLFF
.	TRBJ1-4	TRBV9	TRBD1	TGTGCCAGCAGCGCCACCGGGACAGGGACTGAAAAACTGTTTTTT	CASSATGTGTEKLFF
.	TRBJ2-1	TRBV4-1	.	TGCGCCAGCAGCCTTCTACTAGCCTCCTCTAATGAGCAGTTCTTC	CASSLLLASSNEQFF
.	TRBJ1-1	TRBV30	.	TGTGCCTGGAGTGTACTTAATACTGAAGCTTTCTTT	CAWSVLNTEAFF
once	TRBJ2-1	TRBV19	.	TGTGCCAGTAGCCCCTCCGGGAACAATGAGCAGTTCTTC	CASSPSGNNEQFF
.	TRBJ1-3	TRBV18	TRBD1	TGTGCCAGCTCACCACGGGGACAGGACGCTGGAAACACCATATATTTT	CASSPRGQDAGNTIYF
.	TRBJ2-1	TRBV12-3/TRBV12-4	.	TGTGCCAGCAGTCTAATTGGCATTAATGAGCAGTTCTTC	CASSLIGINEQFF
.	TRBJ2-1	TRBV27	.	TGTGCCAGTCGGGGGAATGAGCAGTTCTTC	CASRGNEQFF
.	TRBJ1-1	TRBV7-3	.	TGTGCCAGCAGCTTCGGGGGCAGCGTAACTGAAGCTTTCTTT	CASSFGGSVTEAFF
.	TRBJ2-5	TRBV5-8	.	TGTGCCAGCAGCTTGCAGGTGTACCAAGAGACCCAGTACTTC	CASSLQVYQETQYF
.	TRBJ1-3	TRBV6-4	.	TGTGCCAGCAGTGACGGGGGAAACACCATATATTTT	CASSDGGNTIYF
.	TRBJ2-5	TRBV7-8	TRBD2	TGTGCCGCGACTAGCGGTCGAAAGCAAGAGACCCAGTACTTC	CAATSGRKQETQYF
once	TRBJ1-3	TRBV10-2	TRBD1	TGCGCCAGCAGTGAGAGCGGGACTTGGACAGGAGCCAGCCGAAACACCATATATTTT	CASSESGTWTGASRNTIYF
.	TRBJ1-5	TRBV10-2	.	TGCGCCAGCAGTGTGTCCGATAATCAGCCCCAGCATTTT	CASSVSDNQPQHF
.	TRBJ2-1	TRBV11-3	TRBD2	TGTGCCAGCAGCGACTGGGGCGGGGGGCAATACAATGAGCAGTTCTTC	CASSDWGGGQYNEQFF
.	TRBJ2-5	TRBV6-2/TRBV6-3	TRBD2	TGTGCCAGCAGTACTCGGACTAGTTCGGAGACCCAGTACTTC	CASSTRTSSETQYF
.	TRBJ2-3	TRBV12-3/TRBV12-4	.	TGTGCCAGTAGACAGGCGGATACGCAGTATTTT	CASRQADTQYF